These T cell receptor beta chains were read from a single sample in a study of post-analysis software for immune sequencing data. MiXCR, applied by TCRdb to the PCR reads, yields one record per CDR3 protein. Of about 800,000 distinct CDR3 sequences listed, roughly 27% are singletons. Source material: blood. The receptors originated from a girl under 18 with multiple sclerosis. The CDR3 runs from the conserved cysteine through the conserved F or W. The D gene is left open where the match is weak. Rows give clone size only sometimes, using once, few, many, or a class for an expanded clone.

d_call: NA
j_call: TRBJ2-2
v_call: TRBV7-8
clone_size: few
cdr3_aa: CASSPVGGVPGELFF
cdr3_nt: TGTGCCAGCAGCCCCGTCGGAGGGGTCCCCGGGGAGCTGTTTTTT

d_call: NA
j_call: TRBJ1-5
v_call: TRBV4-2
clone_size: few
cdr3_aa: CASSKGGNGNQPQHF
cdr3_nt: TGTGCCAGCAGCAAAGGGGGTAACGGCAATCAGCCCCAGCATTTT

d_call: NA
j_call: TRBJ2-3
v_call: TRBV5-1
clone_size: NA
cdr3_aa: CASSPSRSDTQYF
cdr3_nt: TGCGCCAGCAGTCCTAGCAGGTCAGATACGCAGTATTTT

d_call: TRBD1
j_call: TRBJ2-5
v_call: TRBV29-1
clone_size: NA
cdr3_aa: CSVPRQGGLGETQYF
cdr3_nt: TGCAGCGTTCCTCGACAGGGGGGTTTAGGAGAGACCCAGTACTTC

d_call: NA
j_call: TRBJ2-1
v_call: TRBV29-1
clone_size: many
cdr3_aa: CSVEDRLEQFF
cdr3_nt: TGCAGCGTTGAAGATCGGCTGGAGCAGTTCTTC

d_call: TRBD1
j_call: TRBJ2-5
v_call: TRBV29-1
clone_size: few
cdr3_aa: CSVGPTGGVETQYF
cdr3_nt: TGCAGCGTTGGTCCGACAGGGGGCGTTGAGACCCAGTACTTC

d_call: NA
j_call: TRBJ2-6
v_call: TRBV6-1
clone_size: NA
cdr3_aa: CASSEGGLASGANVLTF
cdr3_nt: TGTGCCAGCAGTGAGGGGGGACTGGCCTCTGGGGCCAACGTCCTGACTTTC

d_call: NA
j_call: TRBJ2-1
v_call: TRBV11-2
clone_size: NA
cdr3_aa: CASSLPPQGGHEQFF
cdr3_nt: TGTGCCAGCAGCTTACCCCCGCAGGGGGGGCATGAGCAGTTCTTC

d_call: NA
j_call: TRBJ2-7
v_call: TRBV12-3/TRBV12-4
clone_size: many
cdr3_aa: CASSFIGGEEQYF
cdr3_nt: TGTGCCAGCAGTTTCATCGGGGGCGAGGAGCAGTACTTC

d_call: TRBD2
j_call: TRBJ2-7
v_call: TRBV20-1
clone_size: few
cdr3_aa: CSAPPGGRDSYEQYF
cdr3_nt: TGCAGTGCTCCACCGGGCGGGAGGGATTCCTACGAGCAGTACTTC

d_call: NA
j_call: TRBJ1-2
v_call: TRBV2
clone_size: few
cdr3_aa: CASRENSGQFNYGYTF
cdr3_nt: TGTGCCAGCAGAGAAAATAGCGGACAGTTTAACTATGGCTACACCTTC

d_call: NA
j_call: TRBJ2-4
v_call: TRBV11-1
clone_size: NA
cdr3_aa: CASSLVGRTEGKNIQYF
cdr3_nt: TGTGCCAGCAGCTTAGTAGGCCGGACAGAAGGCAAAAACATTCAGTACTTC

d_call: NA
j_call: TRBJ2-7
v_call: TRBV6-2/TRBV6-3
clone_size: few
cdr3_aa: CASSYSDSLEQYF
cdr3_nt: TGTGCCAGCAGTTACTCGGACAGCCTCGAGCAGTACTTC

d_call: NA
j_call: TRBJ2-1
v_call: TRBV7-2
clone_size: NA
cdr3_aa: CASSFGGNVRLSGEQFF
cdr3_nt: TGTGCCAGCAGTTTTGGAGGAAACGTCCGCCTTTCCGGTGAGCAGTTCTTC

d_call: NA
j_call: TRBJ1-2
v_call: TRBV9
clone_size: few
cdr3_aa: CASSQQGRYGYTF
cdr3_nt: TGTGCCAGCAGCCAACAGGGCCGCTATGGCTACACCTTC

d_call: TRBD2
j_call: TRBJ2-3
v_call: TRBV7-2
clone_size: NA
cdr3_aa: CASSLASRGGRPDTQYF
cdr3_nt: TGTGCCAGCAGCTTAGCGTCACGGGGGGGGCGCCCAGATACGCAGTATTTT

d_call: NA
j_call: TRBJ2-1
v_call: TRBV7-9
clone_size: few
cdr3_aa: CASSTRLGDINEQFF
cdr3_nt: TGTGCCAGCAGCACGAGACTAGGGGATATTAATGAGCAGTTCTTC

d_call: TRBD2
j_call: TRBJ2-1
v_call: TRBV12-3/TRBV12-4
clone_size: NA
cdr3_aa: CASSPGLAGGNYNEQFF
cdr3_nt: TGTGCCAGCAGTCCGGGACTAGCGGGAGGGAACTACAATGAGCAGTTCTTC

d_call: NA
j_call: TRBJ2-3
v_call: TRBV12-3/TRBV12-4
clone_size: NA
cdr3_aa: CASSLSGATDTQYF
cdr3_nt: TGTGCCAGCAGTTTATCTGGGGCCACAGATACGCAGTATTTT

d_call: TRBD2
j_call: TRBJ2-7
v_call: TRBV20-1
clone_size: NA
cdr3_aa: CSARDISGRFHEQYF
cdr3_nt: TGCAGTGCTAGAGATATCAGCGGGAGATTCCACGAGCAGTACTTC

d_call: TRBD2
j_call: TRBJ2-5
v_call: TRBV20-1
clone_size: NA
cdr3_aa: CSARDVGSGEQETQYF
cdr3_nt: TGCAGTGCTAGAGATGTGGGTAGCGGGGAACAAGAGACCCAGTACTTC

d_call: TRBD1
j_call: TRBJ2-5
v_call: TRBV7-9
clone_size: few
cdr3_aa: CASSFSDRGSETQYF
cdr3_nt: TGTGCCAGCAGCTTTTCGGACAGGGGGTCGGAGACCCAGTACTTC

d_call: NA
j_call: TRBJ2-5
v_call: TRBV15
clone_size: NA
cdr3_aa: CATSTRRPVGETQYF
cdr3_nt: TGTGCCACCAGCACAAGACGGCCTGTCGGGGAGACCCAGTACTTC

d_call: NA
j_call: TRBJ1-5
v_call: TRBV20-1
clone_size: NA
cdr3_aa: CSADPLRTDSNQPQHF
cdr3_nt: TGCAGTGCAGACCCCCTAAGGACGGACAGCAATCAGCCCCAGCATTTT

d_call: TRBD1
j_call: TRBJ1-2
v_call: TRBV29-1
clone_size: NA
cdr3_aa: CSATPGQGGRVHGYTF
cdr3_nt: TGCAGCGCAACACCGGGACAGGGAGGTAGAGTCCATGGCTACACCTTC

d_call: NA
j_call: TRBJ2-7
v_call: TRBV4-3
clone_size: few
cdr3_aa: CASSRSGNLQTLGEQYF
cdr3_nt: TGCGCCAGCAGCCGATCCGGGAACCTCCAGACTTTGGGGGAGCAGTACTTC

d_call: NA
j_call: TRBJ2-2
v_call: TRBV7-2
clone_size: NA
cdr3_aa: CASSFTTNTGELFF
cdr3_nt: TGTGCCAGCAGCTTCACTACGAACACCGGGGAGCTGTTTTTT

d_call: TRBD2
j_call: TRBJ2-3
v_call: TRBV7-2
clone_size: many
cdr3_aa: CASSRTLAGGSTDTQYF
cdr3_nt: TGTGCCAGCAGTCGAACTCTAGCGGGGGGATCCACAGATACGCAGTATTTT

d_call: NA
j_call: TRBJ2-1
v_call: TRBV5-1
clone_size: many
cdr3_aa: CASSSLTAGYLEQFF
cdr3_nt: TGCGCCAGCAGCTCGCTAACAGCGGGCTACTTAGAGCAGTTCTTC

d_call: NA
j_call: TRBJ1-5
v_call: TRBV20-1
clone_size: many
cdr3_aa: CSARGGPVNQPQHF
cdr3_nt: TGCAGTGCTAGAGGGGGACCGGTCAATCAGCCCCAGCATTTT

d_call: NA
j_call: TRBJ1-4
v_call: TRBV29-1
clone_size: NA
cdr3_aa: CSVSVGTEKLFF
cdr3_nt: TGCAGCGTATCGGTGGGAACGGAAAAACTGTTTTTT

d_call: NA
j_call: TRBJ1-1
v_call: TRBV10-3
clone_size: NA
cdr3_aa: CAIASLRGGTEAFF
cdr3_nt: TGTGCCATCGCGTCGCTCAGGGGTGGGACTGAAGCTTTCTTT